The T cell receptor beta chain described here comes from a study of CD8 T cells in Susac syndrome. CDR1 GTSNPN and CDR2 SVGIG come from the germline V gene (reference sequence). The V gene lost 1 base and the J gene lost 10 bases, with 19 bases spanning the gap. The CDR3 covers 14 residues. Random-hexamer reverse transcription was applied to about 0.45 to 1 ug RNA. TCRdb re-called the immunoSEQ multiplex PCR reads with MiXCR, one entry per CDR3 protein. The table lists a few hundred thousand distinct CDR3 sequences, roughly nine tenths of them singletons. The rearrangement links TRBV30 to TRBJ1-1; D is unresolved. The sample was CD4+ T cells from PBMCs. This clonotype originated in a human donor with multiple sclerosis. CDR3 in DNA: TGTGCCTGGAGTGGCGAGACGTACCGAACGGTAGCTTTCTTT. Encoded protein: CAWSGETYRTVAFF.